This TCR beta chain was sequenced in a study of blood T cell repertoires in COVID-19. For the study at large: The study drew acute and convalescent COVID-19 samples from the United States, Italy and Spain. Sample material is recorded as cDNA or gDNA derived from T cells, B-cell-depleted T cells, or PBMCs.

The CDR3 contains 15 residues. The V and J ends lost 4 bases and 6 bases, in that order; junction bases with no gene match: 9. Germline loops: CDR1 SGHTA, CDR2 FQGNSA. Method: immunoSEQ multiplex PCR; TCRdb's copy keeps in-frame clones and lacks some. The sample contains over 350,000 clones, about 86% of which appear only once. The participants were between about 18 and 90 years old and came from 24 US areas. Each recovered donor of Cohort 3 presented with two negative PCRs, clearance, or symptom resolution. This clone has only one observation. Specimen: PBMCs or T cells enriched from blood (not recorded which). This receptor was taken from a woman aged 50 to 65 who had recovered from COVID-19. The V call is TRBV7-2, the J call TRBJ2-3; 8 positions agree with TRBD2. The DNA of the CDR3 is TGTGCCAGCAGCTCTAGCGGGTGGGGGGGTGATACGCAGTATTTT. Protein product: CASSSSGWGGDTQYF.